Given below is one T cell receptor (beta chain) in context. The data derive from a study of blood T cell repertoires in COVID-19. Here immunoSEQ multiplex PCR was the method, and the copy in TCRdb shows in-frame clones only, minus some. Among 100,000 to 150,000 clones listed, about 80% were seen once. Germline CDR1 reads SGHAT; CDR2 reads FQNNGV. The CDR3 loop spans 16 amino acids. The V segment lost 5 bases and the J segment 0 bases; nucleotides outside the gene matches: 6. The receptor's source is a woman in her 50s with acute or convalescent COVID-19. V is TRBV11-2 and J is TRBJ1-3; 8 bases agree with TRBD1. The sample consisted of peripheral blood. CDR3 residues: CASSPRGPSSGNTIYF. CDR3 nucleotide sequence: TGTGCCAGCAGCCCCAGGGGGCCTAGCTCTGGAAACACCATATATTTT.